The 15 T cell receptor beta chains below come from one sample, sequenced in a study of shared clonotypes between healthy human individuals. Profiling relied on immunoSEQ multiplex PCR, and the TCRdb table lists in-frame clones only, not all of them. The repertoire holds approximately 2.4 million clones, with 90% to 97% as singletons. Sequencing used naive CD4+ T cells sorted from blood. Described subset: CD45RA+ positively selected. The receptors were gathered from a man in his late teens or twenties in good health.

This chain links TRBV5-1 with TRBJ1-4; TRBD1 aligns across 7 bases. The CDR3 runs to 15 residues. Trimming at V came to 0 bases and at J to 4 bases, leaving 3 bases not matched to a gene. CDR1 is SGHRS and CDR2 is YFSETQ in the germline V gene. The CDR3 reads CASSLAQGYNEKLFF. The CDR3 bases are TGCGCCAGCAGCTTGGCACAGGGGTATAATGAAAAACTGTTTTTT. Full variable domain (remainder filled in from reference TRBV5-1 and TRBJ1-4): KAGVTQTPRYLIKTRGQQVTLSCSPISGHRSVSWYQQTPGQGLQFLFEYFSETQRNKGNFPGRFSGRQFSNSRSEMNVSTLELGDSALYLCASSLAQGYNEKLFFGSGTQLSVL.

This chain connects TRBV10-3 to TRBJ2-7, with 10 bases matching TRBD2. The CDR3 runs 14 residues. Germline CDR1 reads ENHRY; CDR2 reads SYGVKD. J gave up 2 bases and V 7 bases, and 5 bases lay outside the gene matches. The CDR3 sequence: CAIMRAGGPYEQYF. The CDR3 DNA reads TGTGCCATCATGAGAGCGGGAGGGCCCTACGAGCAGTACTTC.

The chain links TRBV10-3 to TRBJ2-7; a weak D match, TRBD2 (5 bases). Trimming removed 4 bases from V and 6 bases from J, with 28 bases in between. Germline V gene data show CDR1 as ENHRY and CDR2 as SYGVKD. This CDR3 has 18 residues. CDR3 sequence (DNA): TGTGCCATCAGTGGGACTCCATCTCCGCGACTACTCGTTTTCGAGCAGTACTTC. Translating it yields CAISGTPSPRLLVFEQYF.

A single count supports this clone. V is TRBV11-2 and J is TRBJ1-5; D is uncertain. Germline V gene sequence: CDR1 SGHAT, CDR2 FQNNGV. The CDR3 spans 14 residues. V dropped 0 bases and J dropped 6 bases, with 9 bases sitting between them. CDR3 coding DNA: TGTGCCAGCAGCTTAGAGGGGAGATTTCAGCCCCAGCATTTT. Translating gives CASSLEGRFQPQHF.

The chain employs TRBV2 and TRBJ2-1, with no clear D. The V and J ends lost 7 bases and 4 bases respectively, with 8 bases between them. Germline CDR1 is SNHLY and CDR2 is FYNNEI. The CDR3 extends over 12 amino acids. The CDR3 is CASTSGYNEQFF. DNA for the CDR3: TGTGCCAGCACAAGTGGGTACAATGAGCAGTTCTTC.

V usage is TRBV19 and J usage is TRBJ1-1; D is unclear. Trimming left V 4 bases short and J 1 base short, with 16 bases between. Germline V gene sequence: CDR1 LNHDA, CDR2 SQIVND (reference sequence). The CDR3 covers 16 residues. The CDR3 nucleotides read TGTGCCAGTAGTAACATCCCGGGCCTTTGGAACACTGAAGCTTTCTTT. Translation: CASSNIPGLWNTEAFF.

Of note for this clone: The identical CDR3 is also encoded by other nucleotide sequences in the sample. This chain links TRBV7-3 with TRBJ2-1, with D possibly matching TRBD1 (5 bases). Germline lookup yields CDR1 SGHTA and CDR2 FQGTGA. This CDR3 region has 13 residues. Between the trimmed V and J ends, which lost 2 bases and 5 bases, there was a span of 7 bases. The CDR3 is CASSLGQNNEQFF. The CDR3 DNA follows: TGTGCCAGCAGCTTAGGACAAAACAATGAGCAGTTCTTC.

CDR3 loop: CASSLAGGNYGYTF. CDR3 nucleotide sequence: TGTGCCAGCAGCTTAGCCGGAGGTAACTATGGCTACACCTTC. This chain connects TRBV7-2 to TRBJ1-2, with D hard to call. Germline CDR1 SGHTA, CDR2 FQGNSA. V shed 0 bases and J shed 1 base, with 6 bases lying between them. There are 14 residues in the CDR3. Supplemented by reference TRBV7-2 and TRBJ1-2, the full variable domain reads GAGVSQSPSNKVTEKGKDVELRCDPISGHTALYWYRQSLGQGLEFLIYFQGNSAPDKSGLPSDRFSAERTGGSVSTLTIQRTQQEDSAVYLCASSLAGGNYGYTFGSGTRLTVV.

This clone was counted a single time. This sequence joins TRBV9 and TRBJ2-3, with D possibly TRBD1 on 6 matching bases. Per germline, CDR1 SGDLS and CDR2 YYNGEE. V was clipped by 0 bases and J by 5 bases, with 13 bases between them. The CDR3 is 15 amino acids. For the CDR3, the DNA is TGTGCCAGCAGCGTAGATGTGTTACAGGGAGATACGCAGTATTTT. Translating it yields CASSVDVLQGDTQYF.

The V and J genes are TRBV5-4 and TRBJ2-1; 7 bases fit TRBD2. In germline, CDR1 is SGHNT, CDR2 YYREEE (reference sequence). The J segment lost 6 bases and the V segment lost 4 bases, leaving 7 bases of the junction unmatched. The CDR3 contains 14 residues. CDR3 sequence: CASSPTGGGNEQFF. The CDR3 DNA is TGTGCCAGCAGCCCGACTGGCGGGGGCAATGAGCAGTTCTTC.

As regards this clone: This sample also contains other DNA sequences that code for the same CDR3. The gene calls are TRBV5-1 and TRBJ2-2; D call uncertain. Trimming pared 0 bases from V and 4 bases from J, leaving 7 bases between. CDR1 is SGHRS and CDR2 is YFSETQ in the germline V gene. The CDR3 extends over 14 amino acids. CDR3 bases: TGCGCCAGCAGCTTGGAAGGCAGCACCGGGGAGCTGTTTTTT. It specifies CASSLEGSTGELFF.

This clone was detected only once. CDR3 sequence reads: CASSYSIRGPTGELFF. In DNA form, the CDR3 reads TGTGCCAGCAGTTACTCGATCCGGGGGCCCACCGGGGAGCTGTTTTTT. The J gene is TRBJ2-2, the V gene TRBV6-5; D is possibly TRBD1 or TRBD2 (6 bases each). The V gene's germline CDR1 is MNHEY and CDR2 SVGAGI. Trimming stripped 0 bases from V and 4 bases from J, with 12 bases between. The CDR3 spans 16 residues.

This sequence joins TRBV19 and TRBJ2-7; D is uncertain. From germline, CDR1 is LNHDA and CDR2 SQIVND (reference sequence). Trimming removed 3 bases at V and 3 bases at J, with 15 bases between. This CDR3 is built from 15 residues. The CDR3 nucleotides read TGTGCCAGTAGTATGTCCTCGGCTAGATTCTACGAGCAGTACTTC. Translating it yields CASSMSSARFYEQYF.

J is TRBJ1-1 and V is TRBV5-1, with TRBD1 matching over 8 bases. This CDR3 contains 17 residues. Germline assignment: CDR1 SGHRS and CDR2 YFSETQ. With 0 bases clipped from V and 1 base from J, the junction kept 8 bases outside the gene matches. The CDR3 here is CASSLAPIGQGNTEAFF. CDR3 sequence (DNA): TGCGCCAGCAGCTTGGCCCCAATCGGACAGGGGAACACTGAAGCTTTCTTT.

This clone was seen a few times. This chain links TRBV5-1 with TRBJ2-7, with 12 bases fitting TRBD2. The CDR3 contains 15 residues. Trimming removed 4 bases from V and 3 bases from J; junction bases left unmatched: 5. The germline gives CDR1 SGHRS, CDR2 YFSETQ. The CDR3 DNA is TGCGCCAGCAGCCAGACTAGCGGGAGTGTCTACGAGCAGTACTTC. It is translated as CASSQTSGSVYEQYF.